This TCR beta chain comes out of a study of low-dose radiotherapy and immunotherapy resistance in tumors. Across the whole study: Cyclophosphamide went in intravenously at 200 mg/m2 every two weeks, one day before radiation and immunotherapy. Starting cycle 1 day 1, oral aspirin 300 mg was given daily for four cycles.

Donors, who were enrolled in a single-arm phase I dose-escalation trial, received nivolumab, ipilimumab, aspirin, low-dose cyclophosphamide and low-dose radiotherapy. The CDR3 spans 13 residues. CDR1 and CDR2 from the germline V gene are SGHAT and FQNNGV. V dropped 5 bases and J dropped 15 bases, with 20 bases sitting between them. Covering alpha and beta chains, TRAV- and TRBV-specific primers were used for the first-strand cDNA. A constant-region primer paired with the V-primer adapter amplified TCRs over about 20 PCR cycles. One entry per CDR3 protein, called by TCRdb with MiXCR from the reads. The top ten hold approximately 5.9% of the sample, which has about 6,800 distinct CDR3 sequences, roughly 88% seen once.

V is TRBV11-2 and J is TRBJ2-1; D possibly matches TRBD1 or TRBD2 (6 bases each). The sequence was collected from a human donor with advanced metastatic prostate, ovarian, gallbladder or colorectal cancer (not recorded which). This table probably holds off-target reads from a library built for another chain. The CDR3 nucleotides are TGTGCCAGCAGCGGGGGACGGGGGCTAAAACGGTTCTTC. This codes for CASSGGRGLKRFF.